Each of the 32 T cell receptor beta chains below was sequenced from the same sample in a study of CD8+ T cells in alopecia areata. cDNA prepared by RNA extraction and subsequent reverse transcription served as the template for sequencing. Repertoires were generated with immunoSEQ multiplex PCR, while TCRdb's copy carries only in-frame clones and drops some. The sample yields approximately 150,000 clones, around 71% seen once. The sample here was CD8+ T cells sorted from blood, taken at week 0. Every receptor here comes from a human donor with alopecia areata.

The rearrangement uses TRBV30 and TRBJ1-2; 8 bases are a match to TRBD1. Germline CDR1 and CDR2: GTSNPN and SVGIG (reference sequence). There are 13 residues in the CDR3. The V segment lost 3 bases and the J segment 6 bases; nucleotides outside the gene matches: 6. The CDR3 sequence is CAWSQTTGDGYTF. CDR3 DNA: TGTGCCTGGAGCCAGACGACAGGGGATGGCTACACCTTC.

This clone was observed a single time. The J gene is TRBJ2-5, the V gene TRBV6-6, with D possibly matching TRBD2 (5 bases). From germline, CDR1 is MNHNY and CDR2 SVGAGI (reference sequence). The CDR3 spans 14 residues. V lost 4 bases and J lost 2, with 11 bases in between. The CDR3 coding sequence is TGTGCCAGCAGTTCACTCCGGGAACAAGAGACCCAGTACTTC. This codes for CASSSLREQETQYF.

The sample holds one count of this clone. This chain joins TRBV4-1 and TRBJ2-2; unclear D gene. CDR1 is MGHRA and CDR2 is YSYEKL in the germline V gene. This CDR3 region has 11 residues. Trimming removed 0 bases at V and 7 bases at J, with 0 bases between. As DNA, the CDR3 is TGCGCCAGCAGCCAAGACGGGGAGCTGTTTTTT. Translating gives CASSQDGELFF.

The chain joins TRBV6-5 to TRBJ2-5; 7 bases fit TRBD1. CDR1 and CDR2 (germline): MNHEY, SVGAGI. The length of the CDR3 is 14 residues. V trimming: 5 bases; J trimming: 1 base; junction bases outside the gene matches: 4. The DNA of the CDR3 is TGTGCCAGCAGTGAGACAGGGCCCCAAGAGACCCAGTACTTC. As protein: CASSETGPQETQYF.

V is TRBV12-2 and J is TRBJ1-5. TRBV12-2 is a recognized pseudogene. The CDR3 consists of 17 residues. The CDR3 loop reads CASRTAGGRNSNQPQHF. CDR3 coding DNA: TGTGCAAGTCGCACGGCCGGGGGTAGAAACAGCAATCAGCCCCAGCATTTT.

Remarks on this clone: At the DNA level, this CDR3 is encoded by other sequences in the same sample as well. V and J are TRBV19 and TRBJ1-1; no definite D call. From germline, CDR1 is LNHDA and CDR2 SQIVND (reference sequence). The CDR3 has 12 amino acids. V lost 3 bases and J lost 5, with 7 bases in between. This CDR3 is CASSISRTEAFF. The DNA of the CDR3 is TGTGCCAGTAGTATTTCCAGGACTGAAGCTTTCTTT.

This clone appeared a few times. The chain employs TRBV30 and TRBJ2-7; D call uncertain. Germline V gene data show CDR1 as GTSNPN and CDR2 as SVGIG (reference sequence). Trimming cost V 2 bases and J 2 bases, with 13 bases left between them. This CDR3 has 14 amino acids. CDR3 protein: CAWSLVDVPYEQYF. The DNA for the CDR3 is TGTGCCTGGAGTTTAGTCGACGTCCCCTACGAGCAGTACTTC.

The chain has TRBV6-4 and TRBJ2-3; possibly TRBD1 for D (5 bases). Germline V gives CDR1 MRHNA, CDR2 SNTAGT. CDR3 length equals 13 residues. The V gene lost 2 bases and the J gene lost 4 bases, with 7 bases spanning the gap. The CDR3 DNA reads TGTGCCAGCAGTGACAGGGGTTCAGATACGCAGTATTTT. It encodes CASSDRGSDTQYF.

The chain employs TRBV7-2 and TRBJ2-1; TRBD1 might be the D (6 bases). Germline CDR1 reads SGHTA; CDR2 reads FQGNSA. The V gene lost 5 bases and the J gene lost 6 bases, with 17 bases spanning the gap. This CDR3 region has 15 residues. This CDR3 reads CASSAGTRLINEQFF. CDR3 nucleotides: TGTGCCAGCAGCGCCGGGACACGGTTAATCAATGAGCAGTTCTTC.

This clone has only a few counts. The chain couples TRBV29-1 to TRBJ2-7; D gene ambiguous. The CDR3 runs to 16 residues. From germline, CDR1 is SQVTM and CDR2 ANQGSEA. With 1 base removed from V and 1 base from J, the gap between germline ends came to 17 bases. This chain's CDR3 is CSVEGPDGQESYEQYF. The CDR3 DNA sequence: TGCAGCGTTGAAGGGCCCGACGGGCAAGAGTCCTACGAGCAGTACTTC.

This clone came up a few times. V usage is TRBV29-1 and J usage is TRBJ1-1; D is uncertain. Trimming removed 2 bases from V and 1 base from J, with 2 bases in between. This CDR3 has 11 amino acids. The germline CDR1 and CDR2 sequences are SQVTM and ANQGSEA. This chain's CDR3 is CSVERNTEAFF. CDR3 DNA sequence: TGCAGCGTTGAAAGGAACACTGAAGCTTTCTTT.

The gene calls are TRBV2 and TRBJ2-7; the D is unclear. Trimming pared 6 bases from V and 6 bases from J, leaving 9 bases between. The CDR3 has 11 amino acids. CDR1 is SNHLY and CDR2 is FYNNEI in the germline V gene. CDR3 amino acids: CASSDSFEQYF. Here the CDR3 DNA reads TGTGCCAGCAGCGATAGTTTCGAGCAGTACTTC.

The rearrangement links TRBV7-3 to TRBJ2-1, with 8 bases aligning to TRBD2. Unmatched junction bases numbered 11, after V lost 3 bases and J lost 7 bases. Germline CDR1 SGHTA, CDR2 FQGTGA. There are 16 residues in the CDR3. The CDR3 loop reads CASSFSGAASWNEQFF. For the CDR3, the DNA is TGTGCCAGCAGCTTTAGCGGGGCCGCCTCTTGGAATGAGCAGTTCTTC.

The rearrangement links TRBV5-1 to TRBJ2-1; 7 positions agree with TRBD2. V shed 4 bases, J shed 8 bases, and the junction held 6 bases outside the gene matches. The length of the CDR3 is 13 residues. CDR1 SGHRS and CDR2 YFSETQ come from the germline V gene. The CDR3 reads CASSPSLAHEQFF. The CDR3 DNA reads as TGCGCCAGCAGCCCCTCACTAGCGCATGAGCAGTTCTTC.

The genes are TRBV14 and TRBJ2-1; D is unclear. Trimming removed 2 bases at V and 6 bases at J, with 11 bases between. This CDR3 has 14 amino acids. The V gene's germline CDR1 is SGHDN and CDR2 FVKESK. As DNA, the CDR3 is TGTGCCAGCAGCCAACGTACATGGGGCAATGAGCAGTTCTTC. It translates to CASSQRTWGNEQFF.

The chain joins TRBV30 to TRBJ1-6; D unresolved. The CDR3 runs to 16 residues. The germline V gene has CDR1 GTSNPN and CDR2 SVGIG (reference sequence). V gave up 1 base and J gave up 0 bases, with 10 bases separating them. CDR3 amino acids: CAWSEGPSSYNSPLHF. The CDR3 DNA sequence: TGTGCCTGGAGTGAAGGCCCGAGCTCCTATAATTCACCCCTCCACTTT.

This clone was seen more than once but under ten times. The chain is built from TRBV5-4 and TRBJ2-4; possibly TRBD2 for D (7 bases). The V gene lost 4 bases and the J gene lost 5 bases, with 10 bases spanning the gap. Germline lookup yields CDR1 SGHNT and CDR2 YYREEE (reference sequence). CDR3 length equals 13 residues. The CDR3 loop is CASSGGAQNIQYF. The CDR3 nucleotides read TGTGCCAGCAGCGGGGGGGCCCAAAACATTCAGTACTTC.

The J gene is TRBJ2-7, the V gene TRBV30; D ambiguous. V dropped 5 bases and J dropped 7 bases, with 15 bases sitting between them. The germline gives CDR1 GTSNPN, CDR2 SVGIG (reference sequence). CDR3 length: 12 residues. The chain's CDR3 is CAWAMASEEQYF. Here the CDR3 DNA reads TGTGCCTGGGCCATGGCGTCGGAGGAGCAGTACTTC. The full variable domain, in which reference TRBV30 and TRBJ2-7 provide the parts outside the CDR3, is SQTIHQWPATLVQPVGSPLSLECTVEGTSNPNLYWYRQAAGRGLQLLFYSVGIGQISSEVPQNLSASRPQDRQFILSSKKLLLSDSGFYLCAWAMASEEQYFGPGTRLTVT.

This sequence joins TRBV5-6 and TRBJ1-2; D call uncertain. V lost 4 bases and J lost 6, with 19 bases in between. Germline V gene data show CDR1 as SGHDT and CDR2 as YYEEEE. The CDR3 covers 15 residues. The CDR3 loop is CASSPREAPYNGYTF. As DNA, the CDR3 is TGTGCCAGCAGCCCCCGGGAGGCTCCTTATAATGGCTACACCTTC.

J is TRBJ2-2 and V is TRBV5-1; 12 bases match TRBD2. Germline V gives CDR1 SGHRS, CDR2 YFSETQ. This CDR3 spans 16 amino acids. Germline trimming cut 4 bases from V and 5 bases from J; bases unmatched to any gene: 6. The CDR3 here is CASSDGLAGRTGELFF. CDR3 coding DNA: TGCGCCAGCAGCGACGGACTAGCGGGGAGAACCGGGGAGCTGTTTTTT.

The gene calls are TRBV11-2 and TRBJ2-1; D not certain. Trimming left V 5 bases short and J 6 bases short, with 5 bases between. Germline V CDR1 and CDR2: SGHAT, FQNNGV. The CDR3 totals 11 residues. In DNA form, the CDR3 reads TGTGCCAGCAGCGAAACCAATGAGCAGTTCTTC. Protein sequence: CASSETNEQFF. The full variable domain, rest sourced from reference TRBV11-2 and TRBJ2-1, is EAGVAQSPRYKIIEKRQSVAFWCNPISGHATLYWYQQILGQGPKLLIQFQNNGVVDDSQLPKDRFSAERLKGVDSTLKIQPAKLEDSAVYLCASSETNEQFFGPGTRLTVL.

The chain joins TRBV2 to TRBJ2-1; 12 nucleotides line up with TRBD2. The V and J ends lost 7 bases and 4 bases, in that order; junction bases with no gene match: 5. Per germline, CDR1 SNHLY and CDR2 FYNNEI. The CDR3 is 15 residues long. CDR3 region: CASIGLAGPYNEQFF. The CDR3 region has the DNA TGTGCCAGCATTGGACTAGCGGGGCCTTACAATGAGCAGTTCTTC.

The chain uses TRBV11-3 and TRBJ1-1, with D perhaps matching TRBD1 (5 bases). Trimming pared 5 bases from V and 9 bases from J, leaving 10 bases between. This CDR3 has 11 amino acids. CDR1 and CDR2 from the germline V gene are SGHNT and YENEEA. CDR3 nucleotide sequence: TGTGCCAGCAGCGGAGGGACTCAAGCTTTCTTT. It yields the protein CASSGGTQAFF.

V is TRBV7-9 and J is TRBJ2-7; D may be TRBD1 (5 bases). The ends were cut back, 4 bases at V and 7 bases at J, with 11 bases in the middle. Looked up from germline, CDR1 is SEHNR and CDR2 is FQNEAQ (reference sequence). The CDR3 sequence is 12 residues long. The CDR3 reads CASSSGLGEQYF. The CDR3 nucleotides read TGTGCCAGCAGCTCAGGGCTTGGGGAGCAGTACTTC.

The rearrangement joins TRBV29-1 to TRBJ2-2, with 8 nucleotides matching TRBD2. Germline V lookup: CDR1 SQVTM, CDR2 ANQGSEA. J lost 7 bases, V lost 7 bases, and 14 bases had no gene match. This CDR3 has 15 amino acids. This CDR3 reads CSATGLAGKGGELFF. The CDR3 DNA reads TGCAGCGCTACAGGACTAGCAGGCAAGGGCGGGGAGCTGTTTTTT.

The rearrangement joins TRBV30 to TRBJ2-5; the D is unclear. CDR1 is GTSNPN and CDR2 is SVGIG in the germline V gene (reference sequence). This CDR3 has 14 amino acids. V dropped 1 base and J dropped 5 bases, with 14 bases sitting between them. CDR3 amino acids: CAWSDYGLGETQYF. The CDR3 DNA is TGTGCCTGGAGTGATTACGGCCTCGGGGAGACCCAGTACTTC.

CDR3: CSHVGGNNEQFF. The CDR3 DNA reads as TGTTCCCACGTAGGGGGAAACAATGAGCAGTTCTTC. V usage is TRBV6-5 and J usage is TRBJ2-1, with D possibly being TRBD1 (6 bases). Per germline, CDR1 MNHEY and CDR2 SVGAGI. The CDR3 runs 12 residues.

This sequence joins TRBV5-6 and TRBJ1-1, with a tentative D call TRBD1 (5 bases). The CDR3 is 14 residues long. V was trimmed by 4 bases and J by 5 bases, leaving 15 bases between them. The germline CDR1 and CDR2 sequences are SGHDT and YYEEEE. DNA for the CDR3: TGTGCCAGCAGCCGGGACGCCCTGGGGACTGAAGCTTTCTTT. This codes for CASSRDALGTEAFF.

In the case of this clone: The identical CDR3 is also encoded by other nucleotide sequences in the sample. The J gene is TRBJ1-2, the V gene TRBV29-1; TRBD1 agrees at 7 bases. The V gene end was trimmed by 3 bases and the J gene end by 3 bases; junction bases not matched to a gene: 1. Germline values: CDR1 SQVTM, CDR2 ANQGSEA. The CDR3 is made up of 12 amino acids. The CDR3 DNA reads TGCAGCGTTGACCAGGGGGACTATGGCTACACCTTC. It yields the protein CSVDQGDYGYTF. Full variable domain (outside the CDR3, taken from reference TRBV29-1 and TRBJ1-2): SAVISQKPSRDICQRGTSLTIQCQVDSQVTMMFWYRQQPGQSLTLIATANQGSEATYESGFVIDKFPISRPNLTFSTLTVSNMSPEDSSIYLCSVDQGDYGYTFGSGTRLTVV.

This clone showed up just once. This sequence joins TRBV6-6 and TRBJ1-2, with 7 bases aligning to TRBD1. This CDR3 comprises 10 residues. The germline CDR1 and CDR2 sequences are MNHNY and SVGAGI (reference sequence). The J segment lost 7 bases and the V segment lost 10 bases, leaving 3 bases of the junction unmatched. The CDR3 loop is CATEGAGYTF. In DNA form, the CDR3 reads TGTGCCACGGAGGGGGCTGGCTACACCTTC.

This sequence joins TRBV7-6 and TRBJ1-3; D call uncertain. Germline CDR1 and CDR2: SGHVS and FNYEAQ. The germline V and J ends were trimmed by 2 bases and 0 bases, with 8 bases remaining between them. The CDR3 length is 15 residues. This chain's CDR3 is CASSLPAGSGNTIYF. As DNA, the CDR3 is TGTGCCAGCAGCTTACCGGCAGGCTCTGGAAACACCATATATTTT.

This clone has only a few counts. The junction and the germline gene differ at one end; a read error may be behind it. The V call is TRBV13, the J call TRBJ2-7; no clear D gene. CDR3 length: 13 amino acids. Germline V CDR1 and CDR2: PRHDT, FYEKMQ (reference sequence). Here the CDR3 DNA reads TGTGCCAGCAGTTTAGGTGTCTCCTACGAGCAGTACTTC. Translated, it gives CASSLGVSYEQYF.